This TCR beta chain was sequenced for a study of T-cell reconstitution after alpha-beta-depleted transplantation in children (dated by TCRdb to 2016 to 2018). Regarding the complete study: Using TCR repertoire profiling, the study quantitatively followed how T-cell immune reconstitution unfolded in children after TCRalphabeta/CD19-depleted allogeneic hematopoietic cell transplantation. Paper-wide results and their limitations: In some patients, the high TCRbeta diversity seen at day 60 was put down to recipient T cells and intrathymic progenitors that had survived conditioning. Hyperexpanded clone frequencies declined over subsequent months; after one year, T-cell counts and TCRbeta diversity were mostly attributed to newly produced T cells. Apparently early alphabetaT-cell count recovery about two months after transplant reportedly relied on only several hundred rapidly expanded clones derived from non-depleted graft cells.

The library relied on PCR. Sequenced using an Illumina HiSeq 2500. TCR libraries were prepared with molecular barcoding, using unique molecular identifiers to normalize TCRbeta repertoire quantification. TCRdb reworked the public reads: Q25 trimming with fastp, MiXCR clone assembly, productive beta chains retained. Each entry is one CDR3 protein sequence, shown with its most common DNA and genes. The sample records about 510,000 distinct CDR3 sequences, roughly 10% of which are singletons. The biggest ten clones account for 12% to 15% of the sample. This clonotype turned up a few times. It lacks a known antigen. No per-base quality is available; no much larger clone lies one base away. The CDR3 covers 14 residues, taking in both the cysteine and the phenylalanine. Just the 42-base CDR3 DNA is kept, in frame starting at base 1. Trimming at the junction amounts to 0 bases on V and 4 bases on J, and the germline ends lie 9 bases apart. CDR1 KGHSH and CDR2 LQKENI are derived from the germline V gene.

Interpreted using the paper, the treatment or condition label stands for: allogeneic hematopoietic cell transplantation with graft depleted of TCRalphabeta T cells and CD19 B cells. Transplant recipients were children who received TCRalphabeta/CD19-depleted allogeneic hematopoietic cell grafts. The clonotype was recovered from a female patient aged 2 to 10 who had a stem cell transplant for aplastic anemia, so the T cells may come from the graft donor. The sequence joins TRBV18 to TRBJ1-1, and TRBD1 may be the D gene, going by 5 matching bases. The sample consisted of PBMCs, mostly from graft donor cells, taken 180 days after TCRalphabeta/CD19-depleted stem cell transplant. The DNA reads TGTGCCAGCTCACCACCTTCCGGGACCACTGAAGCTTTCTTT. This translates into CASSPPSGTTEAFF.